This T cell receptor beta chain was captured by sequencing in a study of human T cells and chemical hapten exposure. The V end lost 7 bases, the J end lost 5 bases, and 20 bases lay between the germline ends. Per germline, CDR1 MNHEY and CDR2 SVGEGT. This CDR3 region has 15 residues. This clonotype has at least ten counts. What it binds is unknown. TCRdb re-analysed the RACE reads in MiXCR, keeping a single row per CDR3 protein. The sample consists of around 100,000 distinct CDR3 sequences, roughly 11% of them appearing once. Study outcomes and limitations: Each of the donors had alopecia, so their immune responses may not resemble those of healthy people. TCRs exceeding 1 in 1000 frequency stayed unchanged with DPC sensitization. Compared to controls, expanded TCRs made significantly more large clusters of similar CDR3s.

The sample's time point: patch test 1, 2 weeks after DPC sensitization. Treatment specified: therapeutic diphenylcyclopropenone sensitization with weekly scalp DPC. Alopecia patients between 18 and 70 years old and suitable for DPC were used as donors. This chain uses TRBV6-2 or TRBV6-3 with TRBJ1-1; D ambiguous. This sample comprised whole blood, obtained in connection with sensitization to the hapten diphenylcyclopropenone (DPC). The origin of this receptor is a woman aged 40 to 50 with alopecia areata. Some clones in this sample may be carry-over from other donors' samples. The CDR3 spells CASTRGGTWGTEAFF. CDR3 in DNA: TGTGCCAGCACCCGGGGTGGAACGTGGGGAACTGAAGCTTTCTTT.